Below, 17 T cell receptor beta chains from the same sample are listed, as sequenced in a study of T cell responses to AZD1222 COVID-19 vaccine. Sequenced by immunoSEQ multiplex PCR; TCRdb stores in-frame clones only, minus some. The sample lists more than 150,000 clones; approximately 90% were seen once. The starting material was peripheral blood, obtained 28 days after the second AZD1222 dose. All receptors come from an adult who received the AZD1222 COVID-19 vaccine.

The chain combines TRBV19 with TRBJ2-7, with D maybe TRBD2 (5 bases). The CDR3 is made up of 17 amino acids. CDR1 is LNHDA, CDR2 SQIVND, per germline (reference sequence). V was cut by 1 base and J by 0 bases, with 16 bases left in between. Here the CDR3 reads CASSIGSGPGSSYEQYF. CDR3 DNA: TGTGCCAGTAGTATAGGGAGCGGACCTGGCAGCTCCTACGAGCAGTACTTC.

This chain connects TRBV18 to TRBJ1-6; the D is unclear. The CDR3 consists of 13 residues. V was clipped by 4 bases and J by 7 bases, with 8 bases between them. Looked up from germline, CDR1 is KGHSH and CDR2 is LQKENI. The CDR3 bases are TGTGCCAGCTCACGGAACCGGAATTCACCCCTCCACTTT. It yields the protein CASSRNRNSPLHF.

This sequence joins TRBV5-1 and TRBJ2-7; 9 positions agree with TRBD1. The germline V gene encodes CDR1 SGHRS and CDR2 YFSETQ. The trim removed 2 bases at V and 3 bases at J, leaving 12 bases unmatched. The CDR3 covers 17 residues. CDR3 DNA: TGCGCCAGCAGCTTCCAACTTCAGGACAGGGGCCTCTACGAGCAGTACTTC. The encoded protein is CASSFQLQDRGLYEQYF.

V is TRBV27 and J is TRBJ2-7, with 9 positions matching TRBD2. CDR1 and CDR2 (germline): MNHEY, SMNVEV (reference sequence). CDR3 length: 16 residues. Germline trimming cut 2 bases from V and 3 bases from J; bases unmatched to any gene: 8. The DNA of the CDR3 is TGTGCCAGCAGTTTAAAGGCTAGCGGGACTAGCTACGAGCAGTACTTC. Encoded protein: CASSLKASGTSYEQYF.

The rearrangement links TRBV27 to TRBJ2-7; either TRBD1 or TRBD2 may supply D (6 bases each). This CDR3 has 17 amino acids. Between the trimmed V and J ends, which lost 5 bases and 8 bases, there was a span of 28 bases. Germline V gene lookup returns CDR1 MNHEY and CDR2 SMNVEV (reference sequence). CDR3 protein: CASSPRGISDRLVKQYF. CDR3 DNA: TGTGCCAGCAGTCCCCGTGGCATTTCGGACAGACTAGTCAAGCAGTACTTC.

This clone was counted once. The chain joins TRBV6-1 to TRBJ1-1; maybe TRBD1 (5 bases). V lost 2 bases to trimming and J lost 3 bases, with 16 bases between them. Germline V gives CDR1 MNHNS, CDR2 SASEGT. CDR3 size: 16 residues. The chain's CDR3 is CASSEIIRGRYTEAFF. In nucleotides, the CDR3 is TGTGCCAGCAGTGAAATCATTAGGGGTAGATACACTGAAGCTTTCTTT.

The V and J genes are TRBV3-1 (or the pseudogene TRBV3-2) and TRBJ2-7; TRBD1 might be the D (6 bases). Germline CDR1 LGHDT, CDR2 YNNKEL (reference sequence). Trimming took 0 bases from V and 3 from J, leaving 15 bases between them. The CDR3 spans 16 residues. The CDR3 coding sequence is TGTGCCAGCAGCCAAGAGAGGGGGAACCTAAACTACGAGCAGTACTTC. This gives the protein CASSQERGNLNYEQYF.

This chain connects TRBV7-8 to TRBJ2-2; D possibly matches TRBD1 or TRBD2 (5 bases each). In germline, CDR1 is SGHVS, CDR2 FQNEAQ. The CDR3 contains 14 residues. Trimming removed 1 base from V and 6 bases from J, with 9 bases in between. The CDR3, as DNA: TGTGCCAGCAGCTTAGGTTCGGGGCCCGGGGAGCTGTTTTTT. This translates into CASSLGSGPGELFF.

This clone is a singleton in its sample. The chain links TRBV9 to TRBJ1-3, with a possible D match to TRBD1 (5 bases). The CDR3 runs 14 residues. Trimming took off 2 bases at V and 4 bases at J, with 10 bases between the two ends. CDR1 SGDLS and CDR2 YYNGEE come from the germline V gene. CDR3 sequence (DNA): TGTGCCAGCAGCGTGAAGGGGACGGGAAACACCATATATTTT. Protein product: CASSVKGTGNTIYF.

The chain links TRBV2 to TRBJ2-5; the D gene is possibly TRBD1 (6 bases). This CDR3 region has 15 residues. V was trimmed by 6 bases and J by 0 bases, leaving 14 bases between them. Germline values: CDR1 SNHLY, CDR2 FYNNEI. The CDR3 is CASSGQRSYQETQYF. DNA of the CDR3: TGTGCCAGCAGCGGACAGAGGAGTTACCAAGAGACCCAGTACTTC. The variable domain in full, with the rest retrieved from reference TRBV2 and TRBJ2-5, is EPEVTQTPSHQVTQMGQEVILRCVPISNHLYFYWYRQILGQKVEFLVSFYNNEISEKSEIFDDQFSVERPDGSNFTLKIRSTKLEDSAMYFCASSGQRSYQETQYFGPGTRLLVL.

This rearrangement joins TRBV6-6 to TRBJ2-7, with D maybe TRBD2 (6 bases). V was trimmed by 2 bases and J by 0 bases, leaving 14 bases between them. CDR1 and CDR2 from the germline V gene are MNHNY and SVGAGI (reference sequence). The CDR3 length is 16 residues. The CDR3 sequence: CASSYRVAESSYEQYF. CDR3 bases: TGTGCCAGCAGTTACCGGGTAGCGGAAAGCTCCTACGAGCAGTACTTC.

In this sample, this clone turned up once. This chain uses TRBV6-2 or TRBV6-3 with TRBJ2-7; 7 bases line up with TRBD2. Germline loops: CDR1 MNHEY, CDR2 SVGEGT. The CDR3 is made up of 15 amino acids. V lost 5 bases and J lost 2; bases outside the gene matches: 9. Written as DNA, the CDR3 is TGTGCCAGCAGTACCAGAAGCGGGATCCCCTACGAGCAGTACTTC. Protein sequence: CASSTRSGIPYEQYF.

The CDR3 spells CASSLAGVGEAFF. The DNA of the CDR3 is TGTGCCAGCAGCTTAGCCGGGGTGGGTGAAGCTTTCTTT. The chain uses TRBV7-2 and TRBJ1-1; D call uncertain. With 0 bases removed from V and 7 bases from J, the gap between germline ends came to 9 bases. From germline, CDR1 is SGHTA and CDR2 FQGNSA. This CDR3 has 13 residues. Variable domain in full (rest from reference TRBV7-2 and TRBJ1-1): GAGVSQSPSNKVTEKGKDVELRCDPISGHTALYWYRQSLGQGLEFLIYFQGNSAPDKSGLPSDRFSAERTGGSVSTLTIQRTQQEDSAVYLCASSLAGVGEAFFGQGTRLTVV.

The chain is built from TRBV3-1 (or the pseudogene TRBV3-2) and TRBJ1-6; possible D gene TRBD1, 5 bases. The CDR3 has 14 residues. With 2 bases removed from V and 7 bases from J, the gap between germline ends came to 9 bases. The V gene's germline CDR1 is LGHDT and CDR2 YNNKEL (reference sequence). The CDR3 DNA reads as TGTGCCAGCAGCCAACAGGGCTCGAATTCACCCCTCCACTTT. As protein: CASSQQGSNSPLHF.

This sequence joins TRBV6-1 and TRBJ1-5; D possibly corresponds to TRBD1 (6 bases). Germline V gene data show CDR1 as MNHNS and CDR2 as SASEGT. There are 14 residues in the CDR3. Trimming pared 3 bases from V and 7 bases from J, leaving 13 bases between. CDR3 residues: CASSDPGGGQPQHF. CDR3 in DNA: TGTGCCAGCAGTGATCCGGGGGGCGGCCAGCCCCAGCATTTT.

Ten or more counts support this clone. The V and J genes are TRBV6-4 and TRBJ2-1; 8 nucleotides match TRBD1. V lost 3 bases, J lost 3 bases, and 7 bases stayed unmatched. CDR1 is MRHNA and CDR2 is SNTAGT in the germline V gene. This CDR3 contains 16 residues. This CDR3 reads CASSEDPGTGYNEQFF. The CDR3 DNA follows: TGTGCCAGCAGTGAAGACCCCGGGACAGGCTACAATGAGCAGTTCTTC.

The chain couples TRBV30 to TRBJ1-1, with 10 bases lining up with TRBD1. There are 13 residues in the CDR3. The trim removed 5 bases at V and 7 bases at J, leaving 7 bases unmatched. Germline CDR1 is GTSNPN and CDR2 is SVGIG (reference sequence). The CDR3 here is CAWGGTGALEAFF. The CDR3 DNA reads as TGTGCCTGGGGGGGGACAGGGGCCCTTGAAGCTTTCTTT.